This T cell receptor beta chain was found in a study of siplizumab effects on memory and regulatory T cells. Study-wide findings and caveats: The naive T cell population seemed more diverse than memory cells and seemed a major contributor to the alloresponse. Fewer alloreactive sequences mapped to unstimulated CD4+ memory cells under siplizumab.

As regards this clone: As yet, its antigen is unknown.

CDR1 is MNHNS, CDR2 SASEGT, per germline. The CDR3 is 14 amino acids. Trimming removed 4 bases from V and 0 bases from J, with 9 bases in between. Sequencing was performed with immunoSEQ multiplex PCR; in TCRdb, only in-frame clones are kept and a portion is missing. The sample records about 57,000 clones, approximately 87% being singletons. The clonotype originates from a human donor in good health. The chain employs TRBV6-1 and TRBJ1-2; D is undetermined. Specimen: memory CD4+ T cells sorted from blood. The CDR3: CASSARDTNYGYTF. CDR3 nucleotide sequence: TGTGCCAGCAGTGCGCGGGATACTAACTATGGCTACACCTTC.